The subject of this entry is one TCR beta chain. There is no known antigen for this receptor. The sample holds no much larger clone one base away, and base qualities are not on file. From each donor, a single peripheral blood sample of approximately 0.11 L on average was drawn into heparinised tubes. A BD FACSAria II was used to sort naive, central memory, regulatory and stem cell-like memory CD4+ T cells with a panel that included CD45RO, CCR7, CD25, CD127, CD95 and CD27. A purity above 98% was achieved for all sorted populations. PBMCs were separated immediately by Lymphoprep density gradient centrifugation and were stained directly, without being cultured. So that batch effects would be minimized, each experiment stained and sorted samples in pairs, pairing one healthy donor with one patient. All of the isolated RNA was reverse transcribed with the High Capacity cDNA Reverse Transcription Kit, so expressed TCRB transcripts were sequenced. Naive, central memory and regulatory T cell samples underwent deep immunoSEQ sequencing, averaging about 3.3 million total reads per sample. Sorted cells were lysed in RLT buffer, and RNA was extracted using DNase-treated RNeasy Micro or Mini kits according to cell number. To prevent cross-contamination, each cell subset was processed individually, whereas patient and healthy donor samples were processed jointly. The immunoSEQ multiplex PCR was used to amplify TCRB sequences from cDNA, yielding 87-bp fragments that span the CDR3 region. Sequencing of the amplicons was performed on the Illumina HiSeq platform. Per the original workflow: Synthetic template baselines were used to correct PCR bias computationally, reads within Hamming distance 2 were collapsed together, and singletons that could not be merged were discarded. Reads were aligned to IMGT to assign V, D and J genes, CDR3 length, and insertions or deletions at six rearrangement sites. Within each subset, clonotype counts were normalized to sorted cell number, and only after that were true diversity and Gini coefficients computed with the tcR R package. The overlap coefficient, calculated on TCRB nucleotide sequences, was used to quantify repertoire sharing. Out-of-frame TCRB sequences from naive cells were analyzed to stand in for the pre-selection repertoire. TCRdb provides this immuneACCESS table in a form limited to in-frame rearrangements. Some clones are lacking; in checked studies, under half of them reflect an unresolved V gene, and why the rest are absent is not known. That table gives V, J and clone size, and the DNA gave D and trimming. The sample yields hundreds of thousands of clones; about an eighth were counted once. Together, the top ten hold approximately 0.05% of the sample.

This specimen belongs to a study of beta chain features in type 1 diabetes (dated by TCRdb to between 2018 and 2020). A note on the overall study: Mean age, gender distribution, total cell number and subset yield were not different between patients and healthy donors. A total of 85 million to 140 million sorted cells were examined across all samples, and the number of cells per subset was strongly correlated with RNA yield. The study compared TCRB repertoires of sorted circulating CD4+ T cell subsets between recently diagnosed type 1 diabetes patients and matched healthy donors. Naive and central memory subsets were obtained from all 30 or so donors, but regulatory and stem cell-like memory subsets were isolated from only 8 patients and roughly eight healthy donors.

The study at large found these results: Shorter templates might have been favored by PCR, but patient and control samples were amplified and corrected together, so both groups would have been affected equally by any skew. A moderate but significant shortening of TCRB CDR3 length was observed in type 1 diabetes patients in all four CD4+ subsets. Because cDNA was sequenced instead of genomic DNA, activated cells with high expression could be over-represented, although the groups did not differ in activation or CD3 levels. Fewer insertions and more nucleotide deletions at VDJ recombination sites were observed in patients with type 1 diabetes, implying thymic rearrangement abnormalities. Naive, central memory and regulatory TCRB repertoires appeared to be more alike among patients than among healthy donors. Only small numbers of individuals were included in the HLA sub-analyses, which left unresolved whether HLA type had any influence on TCRB rearrangement.

What was sequenced was naive CD4+ T cells from blood. Per the publication, the cell subset or site label means: true naive CD4+ T cells. This clonotype was obtained from a woman aged 18-30 years in good health.

The CDR3 has the sequence CARSVGRTPSSYNEQFF. The DNA reads as follows: TGTGCCCGATCTGTTGGCCGGACGCCCAGCTCCTACAATGAGCAGTTCTTC. The chain employs TRBV30 and TRBJ2-1; the D gene assignment is ambiguous. Between the V and J ends, shortened by 8 bases and 0 bases respectively, the junction contains 23 bases. CDR1 and CDR2 are drawn from the germline V gene (reference sequence): GTSNPN, SVGIG. There are 17 amino acids in the CDR3, from cysteine to phenylalanine inclusive. Only the CDR3 DNA is retained, 51 bases long and in frame from the first base.